This T cell receptor beta chain was observed in a study of blood T cell repertoires in COVID-19. This CDR3 spans 12 amino acids. The trim removed 8 bases at V and 4 bases at J, leaving 7 bases unmatched. Germline V gene lookup returns CDR1 SQVTM and CDR2 ANQGSEA. Participants came from 20 to 25 US areas, aged roughly 18 to 90 years. The method was immunoSEQ multiplex PCR; TCRdb's version includes in-frame clones alone and lacks a portion of them. The table lists fewer than 350,000 clones, 89% of them singletons, with roughly 5.2% in the top ten. The chain employs TRBV29-1 and TRBJ1-2, with 7 bases lining up with TRBD1. The TCR comes from a man aged 60-69 years who had recovered from COVID-19. The specimen sequenced was PBMCs or T cells enriched from blood (not recorded which). Written as DNA, the CDR3 is TGCAGCACCTACGGGACAGTCTATGGCTACACCTTC. As protein: CSTYGTVYGYTF.